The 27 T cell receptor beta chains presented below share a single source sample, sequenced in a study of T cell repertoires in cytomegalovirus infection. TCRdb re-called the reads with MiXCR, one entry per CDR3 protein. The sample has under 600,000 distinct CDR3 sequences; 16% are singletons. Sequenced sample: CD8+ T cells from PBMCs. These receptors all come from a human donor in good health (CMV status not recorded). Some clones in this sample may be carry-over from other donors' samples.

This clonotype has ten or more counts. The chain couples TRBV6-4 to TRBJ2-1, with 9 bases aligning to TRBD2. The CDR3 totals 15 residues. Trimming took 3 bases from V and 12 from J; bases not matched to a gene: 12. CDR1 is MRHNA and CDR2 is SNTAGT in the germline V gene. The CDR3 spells CASSEVSGSSFRQFF. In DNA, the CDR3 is TGTGCCAGCAGTGAAGTTAGCGGGAGTAGTTTTAGGCAGTTCTTC.

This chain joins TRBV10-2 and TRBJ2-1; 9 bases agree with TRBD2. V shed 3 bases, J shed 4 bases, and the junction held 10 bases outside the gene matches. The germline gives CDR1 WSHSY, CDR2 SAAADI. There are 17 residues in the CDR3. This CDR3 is CASSDPKVAGAYNEQFF. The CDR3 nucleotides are TGCGCCAGCAGTGACCCCAAAGTAGCGGGGGCTTACAATGAGCAGTTCTTC.

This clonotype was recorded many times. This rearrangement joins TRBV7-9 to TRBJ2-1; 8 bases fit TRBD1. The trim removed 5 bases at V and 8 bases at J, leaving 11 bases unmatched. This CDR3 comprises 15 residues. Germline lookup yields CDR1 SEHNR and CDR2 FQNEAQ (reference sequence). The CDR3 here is CASSKIDRGRDEQFF. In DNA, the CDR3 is TGTGCCAGCAGCAAGATCGACAGGGGTCGGGATGAGCAGTTCTTC. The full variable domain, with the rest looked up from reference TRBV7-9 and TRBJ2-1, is DTGVSQNPRHKITKRGQNVTFRCDPISEHNRLYWYRQTLGQGPEFLTYFQNEAQLEKSRLLSDRFSAERPKGSFSTLEIQRTEQGDSAMYLCASSKIDRGRDEQFFGPGTRLTVL.

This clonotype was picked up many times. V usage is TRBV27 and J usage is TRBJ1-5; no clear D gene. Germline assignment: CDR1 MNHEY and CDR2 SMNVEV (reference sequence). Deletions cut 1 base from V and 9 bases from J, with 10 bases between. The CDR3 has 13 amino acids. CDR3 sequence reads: CASSLYREAPQHF. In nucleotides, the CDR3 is TGTGCCAGCAGTTTATACCGGGAGGCGCCCCAGCATTTT.

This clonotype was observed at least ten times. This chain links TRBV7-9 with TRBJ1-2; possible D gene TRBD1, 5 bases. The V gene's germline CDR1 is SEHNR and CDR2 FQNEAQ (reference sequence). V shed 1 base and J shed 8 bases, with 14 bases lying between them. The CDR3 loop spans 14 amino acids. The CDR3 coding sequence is TGTGCCAGCAGCTTAGTCACCCAGGGAGTCGGCTACACCTTC. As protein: CASSLVTQGVGYTF. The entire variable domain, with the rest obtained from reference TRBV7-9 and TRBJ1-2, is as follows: DTGVSQNPRHKITKRGQNVTFRCDPISEHNRLYWYRQTLGQGPEFLTYFQNEAQLEKSRLLSDRFSAERPKGSFSTLEIQRTEQGDSAMYLCASSLVTQGVGYTFGSGTRLTVV.

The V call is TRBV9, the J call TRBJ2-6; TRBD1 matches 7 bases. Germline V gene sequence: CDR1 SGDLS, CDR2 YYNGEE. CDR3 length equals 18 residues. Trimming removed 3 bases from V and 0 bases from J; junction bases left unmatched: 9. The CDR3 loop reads CASSEPGGYYSGANVLTF. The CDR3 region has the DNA TGTGCCAGCAGCGAACCAGGGGGTTACTACTCTGGGGCCAACGTCCTGACTTTC.

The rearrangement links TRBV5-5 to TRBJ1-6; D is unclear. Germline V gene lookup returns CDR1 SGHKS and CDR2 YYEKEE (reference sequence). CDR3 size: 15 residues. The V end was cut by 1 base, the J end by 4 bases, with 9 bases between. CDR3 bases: TGTGCCAGCAGCTTGATCCAAGCTTATAATTCACCCCTCCACTTT. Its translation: CASSLIQAYNSPLHF.

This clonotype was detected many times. The chain's CDR3 is CASSPPGRINEKLFF. The CDR3 bases are TGTGCCAGCAGTCCCCCCGGCAGGATTAATGAAAAACTGTTTTTT. The V call is TRBV2, the J call TRBJ1-4, with D uncertain. Trimming removed 5 bases at V and 4 bases at J, with 14 bases between. From germline, CDR1 is SNHLY and CDR2 FYNNEI. The CDR3 has 15 amino acids.

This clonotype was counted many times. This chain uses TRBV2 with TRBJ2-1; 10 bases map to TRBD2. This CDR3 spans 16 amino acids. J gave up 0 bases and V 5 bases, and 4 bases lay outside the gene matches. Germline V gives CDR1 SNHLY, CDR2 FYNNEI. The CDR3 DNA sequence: TGTGCCAGCAGTACGAGCGGGAGGGTCTCCTACAATGAGCAGTTCTTC. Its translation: CASSTSGRVSYNEQFF.

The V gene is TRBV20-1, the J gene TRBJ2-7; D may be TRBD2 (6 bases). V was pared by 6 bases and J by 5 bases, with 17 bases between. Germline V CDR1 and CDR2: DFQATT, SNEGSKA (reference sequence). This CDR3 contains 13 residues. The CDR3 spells CSAPETRTHEQYF. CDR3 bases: TGCAGTGCCCCCGAGACTAGAACACACGAGCAGTACTTC.

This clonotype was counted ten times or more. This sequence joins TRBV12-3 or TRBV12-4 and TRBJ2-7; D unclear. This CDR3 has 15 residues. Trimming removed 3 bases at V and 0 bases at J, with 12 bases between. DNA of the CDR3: TGTGCCAGCAGTTTCACTTTAAGAGGCTCCTACGAGCAGTACTTC. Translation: CASSFTLRGSYEQYF.

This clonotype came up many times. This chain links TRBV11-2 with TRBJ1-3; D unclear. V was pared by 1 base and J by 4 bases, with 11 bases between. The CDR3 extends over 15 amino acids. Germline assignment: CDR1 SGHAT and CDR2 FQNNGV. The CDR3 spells CASSLVATLGNTIYF. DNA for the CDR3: TGTGCCAGCAGCTTAGTTGCGACTTTAGGAAACACCATATATTTT.

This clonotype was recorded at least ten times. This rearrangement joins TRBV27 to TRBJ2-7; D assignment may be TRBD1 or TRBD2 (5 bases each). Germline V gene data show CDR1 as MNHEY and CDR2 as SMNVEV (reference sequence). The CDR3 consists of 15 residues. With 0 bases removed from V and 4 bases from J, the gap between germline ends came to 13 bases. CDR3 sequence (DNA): TGTGCCAGCAGTTTATCCAGGACTGGGGCTTACGAGCAGTACTTC. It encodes CASSLSRTGAYEQYF.

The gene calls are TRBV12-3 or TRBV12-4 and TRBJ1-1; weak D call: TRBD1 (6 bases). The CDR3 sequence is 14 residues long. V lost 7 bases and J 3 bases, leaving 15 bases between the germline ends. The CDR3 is CASNFGGADTEAFF. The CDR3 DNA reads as TGTGCCAGCAACTTCGGGGGGGCGGACACTGAAGCTTTCTTT.

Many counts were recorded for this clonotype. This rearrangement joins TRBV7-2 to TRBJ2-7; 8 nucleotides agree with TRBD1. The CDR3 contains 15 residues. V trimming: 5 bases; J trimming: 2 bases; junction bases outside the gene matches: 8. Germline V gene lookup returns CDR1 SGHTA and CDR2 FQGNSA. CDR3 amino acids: CASSKFRDRPYEQYF. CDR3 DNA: TGTGCCAGCAGCAAGTTCCGGGACAGGCCCTACGAGCAGTACTTC.

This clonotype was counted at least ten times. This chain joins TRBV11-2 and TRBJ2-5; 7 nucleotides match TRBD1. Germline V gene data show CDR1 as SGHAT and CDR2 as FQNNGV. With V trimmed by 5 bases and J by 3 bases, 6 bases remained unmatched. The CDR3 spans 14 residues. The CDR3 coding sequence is TGTGCCAGCAGCCCAATTACAGGGGAAGAGACCCAGTACTTC. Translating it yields CASSPITGEETQYF.

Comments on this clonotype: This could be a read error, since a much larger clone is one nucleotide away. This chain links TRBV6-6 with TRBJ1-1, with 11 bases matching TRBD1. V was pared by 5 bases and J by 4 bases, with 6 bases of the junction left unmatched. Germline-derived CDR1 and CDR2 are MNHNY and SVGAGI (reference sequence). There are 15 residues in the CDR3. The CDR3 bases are TGTGCCAGCAGTGGTTTCGGGACAGGGGGCACTGAAGCTTTCTTT. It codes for CASSGFGTGGTEAFF.

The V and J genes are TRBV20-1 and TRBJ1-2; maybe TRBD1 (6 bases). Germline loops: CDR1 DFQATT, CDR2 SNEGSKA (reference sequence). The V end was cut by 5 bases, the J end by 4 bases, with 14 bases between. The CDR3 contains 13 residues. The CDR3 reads CSAFQGRGYGYTF. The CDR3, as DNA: TGCAGTGCTTTCCAGGGGCGCGGCTATGGCTACACCTTC.

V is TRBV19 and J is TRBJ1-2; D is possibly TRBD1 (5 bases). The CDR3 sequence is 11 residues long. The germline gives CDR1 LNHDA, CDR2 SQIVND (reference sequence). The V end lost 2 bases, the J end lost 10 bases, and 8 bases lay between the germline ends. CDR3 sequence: CASSIMGTYTF. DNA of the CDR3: TGTGCCAGTAGTATAATGGGGACCTACACCTTC.

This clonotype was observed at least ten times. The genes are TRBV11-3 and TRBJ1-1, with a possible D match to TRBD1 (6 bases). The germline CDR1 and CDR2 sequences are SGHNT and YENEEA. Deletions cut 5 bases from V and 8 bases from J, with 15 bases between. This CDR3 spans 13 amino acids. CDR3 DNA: TGTGCCAGCAGCAACGGACAGTCTCCGGAAGCTTTCTTT. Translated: CASSNGQSPEAFF.

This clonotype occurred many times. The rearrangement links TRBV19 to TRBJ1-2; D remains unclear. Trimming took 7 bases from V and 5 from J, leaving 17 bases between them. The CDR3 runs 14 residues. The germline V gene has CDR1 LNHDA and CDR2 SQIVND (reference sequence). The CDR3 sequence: CASTQTGELYGYTF. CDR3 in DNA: TGTGCCAGTACCCAAACCGGGGAGCTGTATGGCTACACCTTC.

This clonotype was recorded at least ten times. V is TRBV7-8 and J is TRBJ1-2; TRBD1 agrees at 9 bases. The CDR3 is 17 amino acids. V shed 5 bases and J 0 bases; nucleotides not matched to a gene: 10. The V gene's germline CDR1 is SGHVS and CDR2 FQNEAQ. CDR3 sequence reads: CASSAGTGLLSNYGYTF. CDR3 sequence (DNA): TGTGCCAGCAGCGCCGGGACAGGGCTCCTCTCTAACTATGGCTACACCTTC.

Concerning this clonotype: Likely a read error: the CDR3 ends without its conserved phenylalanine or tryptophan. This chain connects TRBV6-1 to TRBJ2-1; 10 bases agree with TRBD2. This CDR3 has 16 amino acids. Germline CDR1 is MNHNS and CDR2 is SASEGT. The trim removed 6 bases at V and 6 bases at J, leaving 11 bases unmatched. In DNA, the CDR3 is TGTGCCAGCAGCCCCGATTCTAGCGGGAGACTCAATGAGCAGTTCTTA. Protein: CASSPDSSGRLNEQFL.

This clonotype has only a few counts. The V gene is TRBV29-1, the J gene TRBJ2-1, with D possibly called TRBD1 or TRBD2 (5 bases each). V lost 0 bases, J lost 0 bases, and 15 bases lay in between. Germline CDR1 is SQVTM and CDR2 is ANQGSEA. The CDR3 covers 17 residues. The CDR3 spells CSVEDVGRRVSYNEQFF. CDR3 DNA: TGCAGCGTTGAAGATGTGGGACGGCGGGTCTCCTACAATGAGCAGTTCTTC.

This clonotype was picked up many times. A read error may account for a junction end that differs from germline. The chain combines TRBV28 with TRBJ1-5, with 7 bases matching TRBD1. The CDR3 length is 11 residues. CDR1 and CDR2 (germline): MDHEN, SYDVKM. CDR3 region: CASSSSGQSYF. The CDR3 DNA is TGTGCCAGCAGTTCCTCGGGACAGTCGTATTTT. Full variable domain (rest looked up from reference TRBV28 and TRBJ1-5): DVKVTQSSRYLVKRTGEKVFLECVQDMDHENMFWYRQDPGLGLRLIYFSYDVKMKEKGDIPEGYSVSREKKERFSLILESASTNQTSMYLCASSSSGQSYFGDGTRLSIL.

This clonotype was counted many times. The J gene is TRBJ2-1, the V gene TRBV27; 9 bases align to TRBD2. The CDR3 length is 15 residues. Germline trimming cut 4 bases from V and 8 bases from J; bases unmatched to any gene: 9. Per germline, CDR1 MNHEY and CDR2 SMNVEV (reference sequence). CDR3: CASSSGGRASDEQFF. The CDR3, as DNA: TGTGCCAGCAGTTCAGGCGGGAGGGCCTCGGATGAGCAGTTCTTC.

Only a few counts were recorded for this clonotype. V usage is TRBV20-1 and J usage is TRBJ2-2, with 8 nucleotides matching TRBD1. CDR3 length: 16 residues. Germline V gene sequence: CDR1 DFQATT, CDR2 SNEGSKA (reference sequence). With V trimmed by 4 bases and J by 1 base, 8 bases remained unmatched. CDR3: CSAIPGQGWNTGELFF. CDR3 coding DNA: TGCAGTGCTATTCCCGGACAGGGATGGAACACCGGGGAGCTGTTTTTT.